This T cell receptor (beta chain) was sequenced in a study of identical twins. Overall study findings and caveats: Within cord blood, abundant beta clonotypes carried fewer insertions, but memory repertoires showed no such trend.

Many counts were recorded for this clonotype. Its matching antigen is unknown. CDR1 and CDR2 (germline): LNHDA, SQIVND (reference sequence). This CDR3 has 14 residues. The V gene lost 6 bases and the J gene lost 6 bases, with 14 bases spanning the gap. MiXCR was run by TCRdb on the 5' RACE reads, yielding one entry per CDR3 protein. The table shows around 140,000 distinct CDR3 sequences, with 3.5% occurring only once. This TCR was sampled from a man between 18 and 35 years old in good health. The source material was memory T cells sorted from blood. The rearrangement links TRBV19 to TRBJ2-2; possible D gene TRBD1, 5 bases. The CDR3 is CASSGRQSPGELFF. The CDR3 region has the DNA TGTGCCAGTAGCGGACGACAGTCTCCCGGGGAGCTGTTTTTT.